A single sample gave rise to the 20 T cell receptor beta chains below, sequenced in a study of CD8 T cells in ankylosing spondylitis. Each CDR3 protein is one row after TCRdb ran MiXCR on the 5' RACE reads. The repertoire consists of 200,000 to 250,000 distinct CDR3 sequences, with under 30% occurring once and the leading ten covering more than 6.5%. Sequencing used blood, either unsorted or a sorted T cell fraction (not recorded which). Every receptor here comes from a male donor with ankylosing spondylitis or in good health (not recorded which).

This clonotype occurred once. The rearrangement uses TRBV4-3 and TRBJ2-5, with D possibly being TRBD2 (5 bases). In germline, CDR1 is LGHNA, CDR2 YSLEER. CDR3 size: 16 residues. Trimming removed 0 bases from V and 4 bases from J, with 15 bases in between. The CDR3 bases are TGCGCCAGCAGCCAAGATCTCCGGGGATGGGGAGAGACCCAGTACTTC. It is translated as CASSQDLRGWGETQYF.

The chain employs TRBV20-1 and TRBJ1-6, with D possibly TRBD1 on 5 matching bases. The germline V and J ends were trimmed by 6 bases and 9 bases, with 15 bases remaining between them. Germline CDR1 and CDR2: DFQATT and SNEGSKA (reference sequence). The length of the CDR3 is 13 residues. The CDR3 DNA follows: TGCAGTGCCGGAAGGGGCAGAGGTTCACCCCTCCACTTT. Residues: CSAGRGRGSPLHF.

This clonotype was observed many times. This chain uses TRBV29-1 with TRBJ1-1, with a tentative D call TRBD1 (5 bases). The CDR3 length is 16 residues. The V and J ends lost 2 bases and 2 bases respectively, with 18 bases between them. Looked up from germline, CDR1 is SQVTM and CDR2 is ANQGSEA. CDR3 in amino acids: CSVERAAGGVNTEAFF. For the CDR3, the DNA is TGCAGCGTTGAACGGGCAGCCGGGGGGGTAAACACTGAAGCTTTCTTT.

This clonotype occurred many times. The chain links TRBV12-3 or TRBV12-4 to TRBJ2-7; 7 nucleotides agree with TRBD1. After removal of 6 bases from V and 2 bases from J, the junction contained 10 bases not matched to a gene. CDR3 length: 15 amino acids. CDR3 amino acids: CASSSDRVIPYEQYF. For the CDR3, the DNA is TGTGCCAGCAGCAGTGACAGGGTCATCCCCTACGAGCAGTACTTC.

The V gene is TRBV29-1, the J gene TRBJ2-7, with TRBD2 identical over 14 bases. Per the germline V gene, CDR1 is SQVTM and CDR2 is ANQGSEA. The CDR3 contains 14 residues. V lost 6 bases to trimming and J lost 6 bases; unmatched junction nucleotides: 7. This CDR3 reads CSVVGLAGEFEQYF. The CDR3 DNA reads TGCAGCGTGGTGGGACTAGCGGGAGAGTTCGAGCAGTACTTC.

This rearrangement joins TRBV29-1 to TRBJ2-3; no firm D call. Germline assignment: CDR1 SQVTM and CDR2 ANQGSEA. This CDR3 has 12 residues. V was cut by 7 bases and J by 6 bases, with 14 bases left in between. CDR3 sequence: CSADESLDTQYF. CDR3 sequence (DNA): TGCAGCGCTGATGAGTCCCTCGATACGCAGTATTTT.

There are many counts of this clonotype. This rearrangement joins TRBV24-1 to TRBJ1-1; the match to TRBD1 covers 8 bases. CDR3 length equals 13 residues. CDR1 KGHDR and CDR2 SFDVKD come from the germline V gene. The V segment lost 6 bases and the J segment 4 bases; nucleotides outside the gene matches: 3. The CDR3 DNA reads as TGTGCCACCAGTCACAGGGGGGCCACTGAAGCTTTCTTT. It codes for CATSHRGATEAFF.

This clonotype has only a few counts. The junction differs from germline at one of its ends, possibly a read error. The chain carries TRBV7-7 and TRBJ2-2, with TRBD1 as a possible D gene (5 bases). The CDR3 covers 14 residues. Germline V gene data show CDR1 as SSHAT and CDR2 as FNYEAQ (reference sequence). The CDR3 reads CASSWTRNTGELFF. DNA for the CDR3: TGTGCTAGCAGTTGGACACGGAACACCGGGGAGCTGTTTTTT. Variable domain in full (rest from reference TRBV7-7 and TRBJ2-2): GAGVSQSPRYKVTKRGQDVTLRCDPISSHATLYWYQQALGQGPEFLTYFNYEAQPDKSGLPSDRFSAERPEGSISTLTIQRTEQRDSAMYRCASSWTRNTGELFFGEGSRLTVL.

This clonotype has ten or more counts. This sequence joins TRBV20-1 and TRBJ1-2; D is ambiguous. Trimming removed 3 bases at V and 7 bases at J, with 15 bases between. This CDR3 has 13 residues. In germline, CDR1 is DFQATT, CDR2 SNEGSKA (reference sequence). The CDR3, as DNA: TGCAGTGCTAGCCCAGGTTCCTTGGGTGGCTACACCTTC. As protein: CSASPGSLGGYTF.

The gene calls are TRBV20-1 and TRBJ2-2; TRBD1 might be the D (6 bases). The CDR3 is made up of 16 amino acids. Germline V lookup: CDR1 DFQATT, CDR2 SNEGSKA (reference sequence). V gave up 0 bases and J gave up 0 bases, with 11 bases separating them. CDR3 protein: CSARDGQSANTGELFF. The CDR3 coding sequence is TGCAGTGCTAGAGACGGACAGTCTGCGAACACCGGGGAGCTGTTTTTT.

The DNA for the CDR3 is TGTGCCAGCAGTTTAGCGAACCCCGGGGCTAGCACAGATACGCAGTATTTT. This translates into CASSLANPGASTDTQYF. The J gene is TRBJ2-3, the V gene TRBV12-3 or TRBV12-4, with D perhaps being TRBD1 or TRBD2 (5 bases each). V lost 0 bases and J lost 0, with 13 bases in between. The CDR3 spans 17 residues.

In its sample, this clonotype was seen a few times. This chain connects TRBV2 to TRBJ2-7; D is undetermined. Germline-derived CDR1 and CDR2 are SNHLY and FYNNEI. CDR3 length: 14 residues. Deletions cut 7 bases from V and 4 bases from J, with 17 bases between. The CDR3 here is CASNQNKKTYEQYF. CDR3 DNA: TGTGCCAGCAACCAGAACAAGAAAACTTACGAGCAGTACTTC.

The J gene is TRBJ2-3, the V gene TRBV15; a weak D match, TRBD1 (6 bases). Trimming removed 6 bases from V and 2 bases from J, with 12 bases in between. Germline V gives CDR1 LNHNV, CDR2 YYDKDF (reference sequence). The CDR3 covers 14 residues. The CDR3 DNA sequence: TGTGCCACCAGAAGACAGGCAGCCACAGATACGCAGTATTTT. As protein: CATRRQAATDTQYF. Together with reference TRBV15 and TRBJ2-3, the CDR3 gives the full variable domain: DAMVIQNPRYQVTQFGKPVTLSCSQTLNHNVMYWYQQKSSQAPKLLFHYYDKDFNNEADTPDNFQSRRPNTSFCFLDIRSPGLGDTAMYLCATRRQAATDTQYFGPGTRLTVL.

Only a few counts were recorded for this clonotype. The CDR3 reads CASSRDNSGNTIYF. DNA of the CDR3: TGTGCCAGCTCCCGAGACAACTCTGGAAACACCATATATTTT. This rearrangement joins TRBV18 to TRBJ1-3; no clear D. Trimming stripped 6 bases from V and 0 bases from J, with 9 bases between. This CDR3 contains 14 residues. Looked up from germline, CDR1 is KGHSH and CDR2 is LQKENI.

This clonotype was observed a handful of times. J is TRBJ1-3 and V is TRBV20-1, with D unclear. V gave up 0 bases and J gave up 0 bases, with 18 bases separating them. This CDR3 region has 18 residues. Germline loops: CDR1 DFQATT, CDR2 SNEGSKA (reference sequence). The CDR3 reads CSARDWEPSTFSGNTIYF. CDR3 in DNA: TGCAGTGCTAGAGATTGGGAACCTAGTACTTTCTCTGGAAACACCATATATTTT.

In this sample, this clonotype turned up many times. The V call is TRBV14, the J call TRBJ1-3; 11 positions agree with TRBD1. The CDR3 sequence is 15 residues long. Germline loops: CDR1 SGHDN, CDR2 FVKESK. The V and J ends lost 4 bases and 2 bases, in that order; junction bases with no gene match: 1. CDR3 DNA: TGTGCCAGCAGCCCGGGACAGGGGGCTGGAAACACCATATATTTT. This sequence encodes CASSPGQGAGNTIYF.

V gene TRBV5-4 combines with J gene TRBJ2-7, with 9 bases lining up with TRBD2. Germline loops: CDR1 SGHNT, CDR2 YYREEE (reference sequence). This CDR3 contains 16 residues. V was pared by 4 bases and J by 2 bases, with 10 bases of the junction left unmatched. DNA for the CDR3: TGTGCCAGCAGCCCTACCCCGACTAGCGGAACCTACGAGCAGTACTTC. Amino acid sequence: CASSPTPTSGTYEQYF. Looking up the rest from reference TRBV5-4 and TRBJ2-7 gives the full variable domain: ETGVTQSPTHLIKTRGQQVTLRCSSQSGHNTVSWYQQALGQGPQFIFQYYREEENGRGNFPPRFSGLQFPNYSSELNVNALELDDSALYLCASSPTPTSGTYEQYFGPGTRLTVT.

This sequence joins TRBV9 and TRBJ1-1; 10 positions match TRBD1. The CDR3 loop spans 16 amino acids. V was clipped by 0 bases and J by 6 bases; unmatched bases: 8. Germline V lookup: CDR1 SGDLS, CDR2 YYNGEE. The CDR3 sequence is CASSVDLTGGAAEAFF. In DNA, the CDR3 is TGTGCCAGCAGCGTAGATTTGACAGGGGGCGCGGCTGAAGCTTTCTTT.

This clonotype has at least ten counts. The chain carries TRBV29-1 and TRBJ2-1; 8 nucleotides line up with TRBD2. The CDR3 spans 13 residues. Germline CDR1 SQVTM, CDR2 ANQGSEA. The J segment lost 9 bases and the V segment lost 2 bases, leaving 6 bases of the junction unmatched. The CDR3 protein is CSVEKAGAGEQFF. In nucleotides, the CDR3 is TGCAGCGTTGAAAAAGCGGGAGCAGGTGAGCAGTTCTTC.

In its sample, this clonotype was seen many times. This chain connects TRBV5-5 to TRBJ2-3; perhaps D is TRBD1 or TRBD2 (5 bases each). V was trimmed by 4 bases and J by 2 bases, leaving 17 bases between them. Germline V gene sequence: CDR1 SGHKS, CDR2 YYEKEE (reference sequence). CDR3 size: 16 residues. The CDR3 protein is CASSQGPVTVTDTQYF. As DNA, the CDR3 is TGTGCCAGCAGCCAGGGACCCGTTACCGTCACAGATACGCAGTATTTT.